This T cell receptor (beta chain) was identified in a study of early T cells in non-severe SARS-CoV-2 infection. Study-wide background: Chains were not paired, and sequencing was done on bulk RNA from unsorted whole blood.

Study-level points and caveats: Comparison of clonotypes with VDJdb favored anti-spike CD8 responses while missing private and CD4 specificities.

V shed 6 bases and J shed 1 base, with 12 bases lying between them. CDR3 size: 14 residues. CDR1 and CDR2 (germline): SNHLY, FYNNEI. Unique molecular identifiers (one per individual cDNA molecule) were attached. TCRdb processed the 5' RACE reads anew with MiXCR; each CDR3 protein has one entry. This table has roughly 55,000 distinct CDR3 sequences, more than 9% appearing once. With respect to this clonotype: Its antigen is undetermined.

This TCR derives from an adult who was a healthcare worker with PCR-confirmed SARS-CoV-2 infection or an uninfected control (not recorded which). The V and J genes are TRBV2 and TRBJ1-1; no firm D call. The sequencing input was whole blood. The CDR3 DNA sequence: TGTGCCAGCAGGAAGACATCTCCGAACACTGAAGCTTTCTTT. The encoded protein is CASRKTSPNTEAFF.